A single sample is the source of the 19 T cell receptor beta chains below, sequenced in a study of control samples from healthy donors and cancer patients. TCRdb keeps only in-frame clones here, not all; method: immunoSEQ multiplex PCR. The sample has approximately 190,000 clones, 91% seen once. Sequencing used blood. These receptors were taken from a man younger than 40 in good health.

This chain connects TRBV19 to TRBJ1-1; D gene ambiguous. The CDR3 is made up of 14 amino acids. Germline values: CDR1 LNHDA, CDR2 SQIVND (reference sequence). V lost 6 bases and J lost 5, with 16 bases in between. Written as DNA, the CDR3 is TGTGCCAGTAGCCCAAATCGACTGGGTACTGAAGCTTTCTTT. The encoded protein is CASSPNRLGTEAFF.

This rearrangement joins TRBV7-6 to TRBJ2-2; unclear D gene. Trimming pared 6 bases from V and 6 bases from J, leaving 20 bases between. This CDR3 region has 16 residues. The germline V gene encodes CDR1 SGHVS and CDR2 FNYEAQ. The CDR3 is CASRQTGTSGPGELFF. In DNA form, the CDR3 reads TGTGCCAGCAGACAGACTGGAACTTCAGGTCCCGGGGAGCTGTTTTTT. The whole variable domain, remainder taken from reference TRBV7-6 and TRBJ2-2, is GAGVSQSPRYKVTKRGQDVALRCDPISGHVSLYWYRQALGQGPEFLTYFNYEAQQDKSGLPNDRFSAERPEGSISTLTIQRTEQRDSAMYRCASRQTGTSGPGELFFGEGSRLTVL.

The chain uses TRBV27 and TRBJ2-7, with TRBD1 matching 8 bases. In germline, CDR1 is MNHEY, CDR2 SMNVEV (reference sequence). V lost 0 bases and J lost 4; bases outside the gene matches: 11. The CDR3 covers 17 residues. The CDR3 DNA follows: TGTGCCAGCAGTTTATCGCAGGACAGGGAAGGTTTGTACGAGCAGTACTTC. Amino acids: CASSLSQDREGLYEQYF.

This chain joins TRBV6-5 and TRBJ1-2; TRBD1 agrees at 8 bases. V trimming: 6 bases; J trimming: 8 bases; junction bases outside the gene matches: 11. From germline, CDR1 is MNHEY and CDR2 SVGAGI. There are 14 residues in the CDR3. CDR3 sequence (DNA): TGTGCCAGCAGGAGGGACAGGACTCTCCCAGGCTACACCTTC. Translation gives CASRRDRTLPGYTF.

The chain links TRBV19 to TRBJ2-7; TRBD2 matches at 11 bases. This CDR3 region has 15 residues. CDR1 and CDR2 from the germline V gene are LNHDA and SQIVND (reference sequence). The V and J ends lost 6 bases and 2 bases, in that order; junction bases with no gene match: 6. CDR3 DNA sequence: TGTGCCAGTAGGCAGACTAGCGGGGAGACCTACGAGCAGTACTTC. This sequence encodes CASRQTSGETYEQYF.

The V call is TRBV27, the J call TRBJ1-4, with 9 bases lining up with TRBD1. The CDR3 covers 14 residues. J was trimmed by 8 bases and V by 6 bases; bases with no gene match: 7. Per the germline V gene, CDR1 is MNHEY and CDR2 is SMNVEV (reference sequence). CDR3 residues: CASSPNRGLEKLFF. In DNA, the CDR3 is TGTGCCAGCAGCCCAAACAGGGGGCTGGAAAAACTGTTTTTT.

The chain joins TRBV12-2 to TRBJ1-2; the D segment call TRBD1 is taken from the table without a DNA check. TRBV12-2 is a recognized pseudogene. CDR3 size: 16 residues. CDR3 loop: CASRFLPRTGENGYTF. CDR3 DNA sequence: TGTGCAAGTCGCTTCCTGCCCCGGACAGGGGAAAATGGCTACACCTTC.

The CDR3, as DNA: TGCAGCGTTGTCGGCCTAACGTCTGGGGCCAACGTCCTGACTTTC. Translated: CSVVGLTSGANVLTF. J is TRBJ2-6 and V is TRBV29-1; D ambiguous. The CDR3 has 15 residues. With 4 bases removed from V and 1 base from J, the gap between germline ends came to 11 bases. Germline CDR1 and CDR2: SQVTM and ANQGSEA.

The rearrangement joins TRBV27 to TRBJ2-1, with TRBD2 identical over 7 bases. V gave up 6 bases and J gave up 1 base; unmatched junction bases: 3. Per the germline V gene, CDR1 is MNHEY and CDR2 is SMNVEV (reference sequence). This CDR3 contains 14 residues. CDR3 in DNA: TGTGCCAGCAGCCCAGCGGGGTCCTACAATGAGCAGTTCTTC. Its protein product is CASSPAGSYNEQFF.

This clone was detected only once. The chain links TRBV9 to TRBJ2-1, with D tentatively TRBD1 (5 bases). The CDR3 is made up of 15 amino acids. CDR1 is SGDLS, CDR2 YYNGEE, per germline. V lost 0 bases and J lost 10, with 17 bases in between. The CDR3 DNA reads as TGTGCCAGCAGCGTAGGAAGGGGCGAAAACTGGGAGCAGTTCTTC. Protein sequence: CASSVGRGENWEQFF.

V is TRBV15 and J is TRBJ1-2; D remains unclear. This CDR3 has 14 residues. V shed 1 base and J shed 4 bases, with 10 bases lying between them. Germline loops: CDR1 LNHNV, CDR2 YYDKDF (reference sequence). DNA of the CDR3: TGTGCCACCAGCAGAGCGGGTGCTAGCTATGGCTACACCTTC. It encodes CATSRAGASYGYTF.

This chain's CDR3 is CASTRTSGGVGYNEQFF. The CDR3 DNA is TGTGCCAGCACACGGACTAGCGGGGGTGTGGGCTACAATGAGCAGTTCTTC. The V gene is TRBV2, the J gene TRBJ2-1; TRBD2 agrees at 13 bases. This CDR3 contains 17 residues. CDR1 is SNHLY, CDR2 FYNNEI, per germline. The ends lost 7 bases at V and 3 bases at J; junction bases unmatched: 9.

The CDR3 loop is CASSWDAGVNTEAFF. The CDR3 DNA is TGCGCCAGCAGCTGGGATGCGGGTGTCAACACTGAAGCTTTCTTT. The chain recombines TRBV5-1 with TRBJ1-1; D is unresolved. Between the trimmed V and J ends, which lost 3 bases and 2 bases, there was a span of 14 bases. In germline, CDR1 is SGHRS, CDR2 YFSETQ. The CDR3 sequence is 15 residues long.

The chain carries TRBV9 and TRBJ2-7; TRBD2 matches at 10 bases. CDR3 length equals 15 residues. J was trimmed by 6 bases and V by 0 bases; bases with no gene match: 6. The V gene's germline CDR1 is SGDLS and CDR2 YYNGEE. The CDR3 loop is CASSVEAGGASEQYF. In DNA, the CDR3 is TGTGCCAGCAGCGTAGAAGCGGGGGGGGCGTCCGAGCAGTACTTC.

The chain links TRBV19 to TRBJ1-2; D is unresolved. This CDR3 is built from 11 residues. V lost 5 bases to trimming and J lost 0 bases, with 1 base between them. Germline CDR1 LNHDA, CDR2 SQIVND (reference sequence). The CDR3 is CASSPNYGYTF. In DNA form, the CDR3 reads TGTGCCAGTAGTCCTAACTATGGCTACACCTTC.

The gene calls are TRBV14 and TRBJ1-1; D is ambiguous. With 0 bases removed from V and 6 bases from J, the gap between germline ends came to 8 bases. CDR1 is SGHDN, CDR2 FVKESK, per germline. The CDR3 runs 13 residues. DNA of the CDR3: TGTGCCAGCAGCCAAGACAGGATCTCTGAAGCTTTCTTT. Its translation: CASSQDRISEAFF.

The genes are TRBV5-1 and TRBJ2-3; D remains ambiguous. Germline assignment: CDR1 SGHRS and CDR2 YFSETQ. The CDR3 has 16 amino acids. V lost 0 bases and J 2 bases, leaving 13 bases between the germline ends. The CDR3 nucleotides read TGCGCCAGCAGCTTGGCCATTGCGTCCAACACAGATACGCAGTATTTT. Translating gives CASSLAIASNTDTQYF.

The rearrangement uses TRBV5-1 and TRBJ1-1, with D hard to call. This CDR3 spans 14 amino acids. CDR1 is SGHRS and CDR2 is YFSETQ in the germline V gene. V lost 0 bases and J lost 4, with 10 bases in between. In DNA form, the CDR3 reads TGCGCCAGCAGCTTGGAGGGCAGTACCACTGAAGCTTTCTTT. Its protein is CASSLEGSTTEAFF. Using reference TRBV5-1 and TRBJ1-1 for the parts outside the CDR3, the full variable domain is KAGVTQTPRYLIKTRGQQVTLSCSPISGHRSVSWYQQTPGQGLQFLFEYFSETQRNKGNFPGRFSGRQFSNSRSEMNVSTLELGDSALYLCASSLEGSTTEAFFGQGTRLTVV.

The genes are TRBV5-4 and TRBJ2-6; D is undetermined. Germline loops: CDR1 SGHNT, CDR2 YYREEE (reference sequence). CDR3 length: 16 residues. The V end was cut by 4 bases, the J end by 0 bases, with 11 bases between. The CDR3 DNA follows: TGTGCCAGCAGCCCTACAGAGAACTCTGGGGCCAACGTCCTGACTTTC. Its translation: CASSPTENSGANVLTF.